Listed below are T cell receptor beta chains from one sample, sequenced in a study of cytomegalovirus exposure and HLA in healthy donors. Profiling relied on immunoSEQ multiplex PCR, and the TCRdb table lists in-frame clones only, not all of them. The table lists 110,000 or so clones, approximately 81% of them singletons. The sequencing input was PBMCs. All receptors come from a young man in good health and CMV-seronegative. Each CDR3 is given with its conserved first and last residue. The D gene is left open where the match is weak. Rows may omit the clone size; those that give it use once, few, many or a size class.

J gene: TRBJ2-1; CDR3 length: 15; D gene: TRBD2; V gene: TRBV2; clone size: .; CDR3 protein: CASSERGLAGGEQFF; CDR3 DNA: TGTGCCAGCAGTGAAAGAGGTCTAGCGGGGGGCGAGCAGTTCTTC
J gene: TRBJ1-1; CDR3 length: 14; D gene: TRBD1; V gene: TRBV10-1; clone size: .; CDR3 protein: CASSDGQGASEAFF; CDR3 DNA: TGCGCCAGCAGTGACGGACAGGGGGCGAGTGAAGCTTTCTTT
J gene: TRBJ2-3; CDR3 length: 16; D gene: .; V gene: TRBV19; clone size: .; CDR3 protein: CASSFNRGLGTDTQYF; CDR3 DNA: TGTGCCAGTAGTTTTAACCGCGGGCTTGGCACAGATACGCAGTATTTT
J gene: TRBJ1-1; CDR3 length: 17; D gene: TRBD1; V gene: TRBV30; clone size: .; CDR3 protein: CAWSTGQGPRKNTEAFF; CDR3 DNA: TGTGCCTGGAGCACTGGACAGGGGCCGAGAAAAAACACTGAAGCTTTCTTT
J gene: TRBJ2-7; CDR3 length: 15; D gene: TRBD1; V gene: TRBV6-1; clone size: .; CDR3 protein: CASSEGQGSVYEQYF; CDR3 DNA: TGTGCCAGCAGTGAAGGACAGGGGTCAGTCTACGAGCAGTACTTC
J gene: TRBJ1-1; CDR3 length: 12; D gene: .; V gene: TRBV4-3; clone size: .; CDR3 protein: CASSQETGEAFF; CDR3 DNA: TGCGCCAGCAGCCAAGAAACCGGTGAAGCTTTCTTT
J gene: TRBJ1-1; CDR3 length: 13; D gene: TRBD1; V gene: TRBV18; clone size: few; CDR3 protein: CASSDRANTEAFF; CDR3 DNA: TGTGCCAGCTCGGACAGGGCTAACACTGAAGCTTTCTTT
J gene: TRBJ1-5; CDR3 length: 16; D gene: TRBD1; V gene: TRBV4-1; clone size: .; CDR3 protein: CASSPSGTGTPQPQHF; CDR3 DNA: TGCGCCAGCAGCCCTTCCGGGACAGGGACCCCTCAGCCCCAGCATTTT
J gene: TRBJ2-7; CDR3 length: 14; D gene: .; V gene: TRBV5-5; clone size: .; CDR3 protein: CASSSPGDFYEQYF; CDR3 DNA: TGTGCCAGCAGCAGCCCTGGGGACTTTTACGAGCAGTACTTC
J gene: TRBJ1-6; CDR3 length: 15; D gene: .; V gene: TRBV25-1; clone size: .; CDR3 protein: CASSGARGVLSPLHF; CDR3 DNA: TGTGCCAGCAGTGGTGCCCGGGGTGTTCTTTCACCCCTCCACTTT
J gene: TRBJ2-5; CDR3 length: 19; D gene: TRBD2; V gene: TRBV27; clone size: .; CDR3 protein: CASSLNMRLAGGYQETQYF; CDR3 DNA: TGTGCCAGCAGTTTAAATATGAGACTAGCGGGGGGGTACCAAGAGACCCAGTACTTC
J gene: TRBJ1-5; CDR3 length: 16; D gene: TRBD1; V gene: TRBV28; clone size: .; CDR3 protein: CASSRGDRVDNQPQHF; CDR3 DNA: TGTGCCAGCAGTCGGGGGGACAGGGTGGATAATCAGCCCCAGCATTTT
J gene: TRBJ2-3; CDR3 length: 15; D gene: .; V gene: TRBV6-5; clone size: .; CDR3 protein: CASRRRDWGTDTQYF; CDR3 DNA: TGTGCCAGCAGACGCCGGGACTGGGGCACAGATACGCAGTATTTT
J gene: TRBJ2-7; CDR3 length: 16; D gene: TRBD1; V gene: TRBV29-1; clone size: .; CDR3 protein: CSVAVLGQGALYEQYF; CDR3 DNA: TGCAGCGTTGCCGTGTTGGGACAGGGGGCCCTCTACGAGCAGTACTTC
J gene: TRBJ2-7; CDR3 length: 14; D gene: TRBD1; V gene: TRBV7-2; clone size: .; CDR3 protein: CASSMGTGRDEQYF; CDR3 DNA: TGTGCCAGCAGCATGGGGACAGGGAGGGACGAGCAGTACTTC
J gene: TRBJ2-7; CDR3 length: 14; D gene: .; V gene: TRBV11-2; clone size: once; CDR3 protein: CASSLEGRTYEQYF; CDR3 DNA: TGTGCCAGCAGCTTAGAGGGGAGGACCTACGAGCAGTACTTC
J gene: TRBJ1-1; CDR3 length: 16; D gene: .; V gene: TRBV7-8; clone size: .; CDR3 protein: CASSPNPGQMNTEAFF; CDR3 DNA: TGTGCCAGCAGCCCCAACCCCGGACAGATGAACACTGAAGCTTTCTTT
J gene: TRBJ1-5; CDR3 length: 16; D gene: TRBD1; V gene: TRBV6-5; clone size: .; CDR3 protein: CASSSDRVRGNQPQHF; CDR3 DNA: TGTGCCAGCAGTTCGGACAGGGTTAGAGGCAATCAGCCCCAGCATTTT
J gene: TRBJ2-7; CDR3 length: 15; D gene: .; V gene: TRBV5-6; clone size: .; CDR3 protein: CASSLERYRTYEQYF; CDR3 DNA: TGTGCCAGCAGCTTGGAAAGATACAGGACCTACGAGCAGTACTTC
J gene: TRBJ2-5; CDR3 length: 16; D gene: TRBD1; V gene: TRBV28; clone size: .; CDR3 protein: CASSPVGTGGWETQYF; CDR3 DNA: TGTGCCAGCAGTCCCGTGGGGACAGGGGGATGGGAGACCCAGTACTTC
J gene: TRBJ2-1; CDR3 length: 15; D gene: TRBD2; V gene: TRBV12-5; clone size: .; CDR3 protein: CASGWTSGTDNEQFF; CDR3 DNA: TGTGCTAGTGGTTGGACTAGCGGTACCGACAATGAGCAGTTCTTC
J gene: TRBJ1-4; CDR3 length: 14; D gene: .; V gene: TRBV27; clone size: few; CDR3 protein: CASSSVATNEKLFF; CDR3 DNA: TGTGCCAGCAGTTCGGTTGCAACTAATGAAAAACTGTTTTTT
J gene: TRBJ1-5; CDR3 length: 17; D gene: TRBD1; V gene: TRBV19; clone size: .; CDR3 protein: CASAQGVQPFSNQPQHF; CDR3 DNA: TGTGCCAGTGCGCAGGGGGTCCAGCCATTTAGCAATCAGCCCCAGCATTTT